The rows below give T cell receptor beta chains drawn from one sample of a study of beta chain features in type 1 diabetes. The table came from immunoSEQ multiplex PCR; TCRdb's copy has only in-frame clones and leaves some out. The sample holds 150,000 to 170,000 clones, under 13% seen once. The material sequenced was central memory CD4+ T cells from blood. These receptors originate from a man aged 30 to 39 with type 1 diabetes. Each CDR3 is given with its conserved first and last residue. Each record gives: J gene, clone size, D gene, V gene, CDR3 DNA, CDR3 protein. D genes are given only for firm matches. Expanded clones get a size class; other rows say once, few or many, or leave the size out.

J gene: TRBJ1-5
clone size: few
D gene: .
V gene: TRBV5-1
CDR3 DNA: TGCGCCAGCAGCTTGGAAGGGGCTCAGCCCCAGCATTTT
CDR3 protein: CASSLEGAQPQHF

J gene: TRBJ2-5
clone size: .
D gene: .
V gene: TRBV7-2
CDR3 DNA: TGTGCCAGCGCGTCGGGGGTGGAGGAGACCCAGTACTTC
CDR3 protein: CASASGVEETQYF

J gene: TRBJ2-1
clone size: .
D gene: .
V gene: TRBV11-2
CDR3 DNA: TGTGCCAGCAGGAGAGCGGATAACAATGAGCAGTTCTTC
CDR3 protein: CASRRADNNEQFF

J gene: TRBJ2-7
clone size: few
D gene: TRBD1
V gene: TRBV2
CDR3 DNA: TGTGCCAGCGTCCGGGACAGGGGCAACGAGCAGTACTTC
CDR3 protein: CASVRDRGNEQYF

J gene: TRBJ1-5
clone size: few
D gene: TRBD1
V gene: TRBV30
CDR3 DNA: TGTGCCTGGAGTGGGACAGGGGGAAGTCAGCCCCAGCATTTT
CDR3 protein: CAWSGTGGSQPQHF

J gene: TRBJ2-5
clone size: few
D gene: TRBD1
V gene: TRBV6-1
CDR3 DNA: TGTGCCAGCAGTGCGGGACAGATCCAAGAGACCCAGTACTTC
CDR3 protein: CASSAGQIQETQYF

J gene: TRBJ1-2
clone size: few
D gene: TRBD1
V gene: TRBV5-5
CDR3 DNA: TGCGCCAGCAGCCCGGACCGGACAGGGCCATACTATGGCTACACCTTC
CDR3 protein: CASSPDRTGPYYGYTF

J gene: TRBJ2-3
clone size: few
D gene: TRBD1
V gene: TRBV5-4
CDR3 DNA: TGTGCCAGCAGCGACGGACAGGGGGTCGGGGATACGCAGTATTTT
CDR3 protein: CASSDGQGVGDTQYF

J gene: TRBJ1-1
clone size: .
D gene: TRBD1
V gene: TRBV18
CDR3 DNA: TGTGCCAGCTCACCGGAGGGACAGGGACGAATGAACACTGAAGCTTTCTTT
CDR3 protein: CASSPEGQGRMNTEAFF

J gene: TRBJ2-7
clone size: .
D gene: .
V gene: TRBV4-2
CDR3 DNA: TGTGCCAGCAGCCCGGGACTGGGGCACGAGCAGTACTTC
CDR3 protein: CASSPGLGHEQYF

J gene: TRBJ2-2
clone size: .
D gene: .
V gene: TRBV7-2
CDR3 DNA: TGTGCCAGCAATACGGCGGTTGGCGGCACCGGGGAGCTGTTTTTT
CDR3 protein: CASNTAVGGTGELFF

J gene: TRBJ2-2
clone size: few
D gene: TRBD1
V gene: TRBV25-1
CDR3 DNA: TGTGCCAGCAGTCAGGGACAGGGAACCGGGGAGCTGTTTTTT
CDR3 protein: CASSQGQGTGELFF

J gene: TRBJ1-5
clone size: .
D gene: TRBD1
V gene: TRBV19
CDR3 DNA: TGTGCCAGTAGGGACAGGTTGTATAGCAATCAGCCCCAGCATTTT
CDR3 protein: CASRDRLYSNQPQHF

J gene: TRBJ1-5
clone size: .
D gene: TRBD1
V gene: TRBV18
CDR3 DNA: TGTGCCAGCTCACCCCGACAGGGTGATCAGCCCCAGCATTTT
CDR3 protein: CASSPRQGDQPQHF

J gene: TRBJ1-2
clone size: few
D gene: TRBD1
V gene: TRBV9
CDR3 DNA: TGTGCCAGCAGCTCCCCTGGACAGGGGACGGGAGGCTATGGCTACACCTTC
CDR3 protein: CASSSPGQGTGGYGYTF

J gene: TRBJ2-1
clone size: .
D gene: TRBD2
V gene: TRBV12-5
CDR3 DNA: TGTGCTAGTGGTTTGGGGACTAGCGGGAGGGCCATATTCTTC
CDR3 protein: CASGLGTSGRAIFF

J gene: TRBJ2-7
clone size: few
D gene: TRBD2
V gene: TRBV5-1
CDR3 DNA: TGCGCCAGCAGCTTTAGCGGGAGACGAAACGAGCAGTACTTC
CDR3 protein: CASSFSGRRNEQYF

J gene: TRBJ2-5
clone size: .
D gene: .
V gene: TRBV7-2
CDR3 DNA: TGTGCCAGCAGCTTACGCCGGGTGGGAGAGACCCAGTACTTC
CDR3 protein: CASSLRRVGETQYF

J gene: TRBJ1-1
clone size: .
D gene: .
V gene: TRBV9
CDR3 DNA: TGTGCCAGCAGCGCGGGACTGGGGACTGAAGCTTTCTTT
CDR3 protein: CASSAGLGTEAFF

J gene: TRBJ1-5
clone size: few
D gene: .
V gene: TRBV15
CDR3 DNA: TGTGCCACCAGCAGAGATCCGGGGGGGGTCAATCAGCCCCAGCATTTT
CDR3 protein: CATSRDPGGVNQPQHF

J gene: TRBJ2-1
clone size: .
D gene: .
V gene: TRBV9
CDR3 DNA: TGTGCCAGCAGCGTAGCCCCATACAATGAGCAGTTCTTC
CDR3 protein: CASSVAPYNEQFF

J gene: TRBJ2-7
clone size: few
D gene: TRBD1
V gene: TRBV6-5
CDR3 DNA: TGTGCCAGCAGCCGAGGGACAGCCTACGAGCAGTACTTC
CDR3 protein: CASSRGTAYEQYF

J gene: TRBJ2-5
clone size: .
D gene: .
V gene: TRBV18
CDR3 DNA: TGTGCCAGCTCACCTAACCAAGAGACCCAGTACTTC
CDR3 protein: CASSPNQETQYF

J gene: TRBJ2-2
clone size: few
D gene: TRBD2
V gene: TRBV4-3
CDR3 DNA: TGCGCCAGCAGCCAAGACGCGGGAGCCCACACCGGGGAGCTGTTTTTT
CDR3 protein: CASSQDAGAHTGELFF

J gene: TRBJ1-4
clone size: few
D gene: TRBD1
V gene: TRBV18
CDR3 DNA: TGTGCCAGCTCACCAACCCAGGGGGCTTATGAAAAACTGTTTTTT
CDR3 protein: CASSPTQGAYEKLFF

J gene: TRBJ1-1
clone size: .
D gene: .
V gene: TRBV2
CDR3 DNA: TGTGCCAGCAGTATCTCCGGGAACACTGAAGCTTTCTTT
CDR3 protein: CASSISGNTEAFF

J gene: TRBJ2-2
clone size: few
D gene: .
V gene: TRBV2
CDR3 DNA: TGTGCCAGCAGTGTCCAGAACACCGGGGAGCTGTTTTTT
CDR3 protein: CASSVQNTGELFF

J gene: TRBJ2-1
clone size: .
D gene: .
V gene: TRBV14
CDR3 DNA: TGTGCCAGCAGCCAGACTAGCTACAATGAGCAGTTCTTC
CDR3 protein: CASSQTSYNEQFF

J gene: TRBJ2-5
clone size: few
D gene: TRBD1
V gene: TRBV12-5
CDR3 DNA: TGTGCTAGTGGTTCAACAGGGGGAAAGACCCAGTACTTC
CDR3 protein: CASGSTGGKTQYF

J gene: TRBJ1-2
clone size: .
D gene: TRBD1
V gene: TRBV18
CDR3 DNA: TGTGCCAGCTCGCCTGGGACAGGCAATTTGCCGGGCTACACCTTC
CDR3 protein: CASSPGTGNLPGYTF

J gene: TRBJ1-5
clone size: few
D gene: TRBD1
V gene: TRBV28
CDR3 DNA: TGTGCCAGCAGTTTTGGCCTTGGACAGGTCAATCAGCCCCAGCATTTT
CDR3 protein: CASSFGLGQVNQPQHF

J gene: TRBJ2-4
clone size: .
D gene: TRBD1
V gene: TRBV25-1
CDR3 DNA: TGTGCCAGCCCGGGACAGGACCAAAACATTCAGTACTTC
CDR3 protein: CASPGQDQNIQYF

J gene: TRBJ1-1
clone size: few
D gene: .
V gene: TRBV11-3
CDR3 DNA: TGTGCCAGCAGCTCCCCCACCCTGATGGACAACGCTTTCTTT
CDR3 protein: CASSSPTLMDNAFF

J gene: TRBJ2-6
clone size: .
D gene: TRBD1
V gene: TRBV5-1
CDR3 DNA: TGCGCCAGCAGCTTAGACAGGGCCACCAACGTCCTGACTTTC
CDR3 protein: CASSLDRATNVLTF

J gene: TRBJ2-7
clone size: few
D gene: .
V gene: TRBV7-9
CDR3 DNA: TGTGCCAGCAGCTTAGTCTCAGGGATCTACGAGCAGTACTTC
CDR3 protein: CASSLVSGIYEQYF

J gene: TRBJ2-5
clone size: few
D gene: TRBD1
V gene: TRBV28
CDR3 DNA: TGTGCCAGCAGATCACAGGGGCTGGGGGAGACCCAGTACTTC
CDR3 protein: CASRSQGLGETQYF

J gene: TRBJ2-1
clone size: few
D gene: TRBD1
V gene: TRBV5-1
CDR3 DNA: TGCGCCAGCAGCCTTGGGACAGATCGCTACAATGAGCAGTTCTTC
CDR3 protein: CASSLGTDRYNEQFF

J gene: TRBJ2-1
clone size: .
D gene: TRBD1
V gene: TRBV28
CDR3 DNA: TGTGCCATCCGACAGGGCTCCTACAATGAGCAGTTCTTC
CDR3 protein: CAIRQGSYNEQFF

J gene: TRBJ2-1
clone size: few
D gene: TRBD2
V gene: TRBV2
CDR3 DNA: TGTGCCAGCAGCCGAGCGGGAGGGCCTTTCAATGAGCAGTTCTTC
CDR3 protein: CASSRAGGPFNEQFF

J gene: TRBJ1-2
clone size: few
D gene: TRBD1
V gene: TRBV5-1
CDR3 DNA: TGCGCCAGCAGCTTGGCCTCTGGACAGGGGCAGTATGGCTACACCTTC
CDR3 protein: CASSLASGQGQYGYTF

J gene: TRBJ2-5
clone size: .
D gene: .
V gene: TRBV7-9
CDR3 DNA: TGTGCCAGCAGCCGAGTAGAGACCCAGTACTTC
CDR3 protein: CASSRVETQYF

J gene: TRBJ1-5
clone size: few
D gene: .
V gene: TRBV7-2
CDR3 DNA: TGTGCCAGCAGCCTGCAGGGGAATCAGCCCCAGCATTTT
CDR3 protein: CASSLQGNQPQHF

J gene: TRBJ2-7
clone size: .
D gene: TRBD2
V gene: TRBV19
CDR3 DNA: TGTGCCAGTAGTATTCTAGCGGGACCCTACGAGCAGTACTTC
CDR3 protein: CASSILAGPYEQYF